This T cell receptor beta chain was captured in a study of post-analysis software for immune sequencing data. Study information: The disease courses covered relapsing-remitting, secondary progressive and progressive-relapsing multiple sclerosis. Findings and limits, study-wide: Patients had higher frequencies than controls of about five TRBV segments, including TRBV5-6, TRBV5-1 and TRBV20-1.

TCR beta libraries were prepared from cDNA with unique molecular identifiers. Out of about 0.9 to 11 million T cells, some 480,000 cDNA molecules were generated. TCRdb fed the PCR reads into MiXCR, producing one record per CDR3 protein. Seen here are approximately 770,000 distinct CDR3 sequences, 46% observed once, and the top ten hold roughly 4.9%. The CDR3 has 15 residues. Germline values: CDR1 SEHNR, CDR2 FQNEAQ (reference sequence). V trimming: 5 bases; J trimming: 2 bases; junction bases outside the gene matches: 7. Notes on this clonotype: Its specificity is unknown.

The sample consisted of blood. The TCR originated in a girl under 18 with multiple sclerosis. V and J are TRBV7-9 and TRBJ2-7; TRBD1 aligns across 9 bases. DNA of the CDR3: TGTGCCAGCAGCCCCAACCGGGACAGGGCCTACGAGCAGTACTTC. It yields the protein CASSPNRDRAYEQYF.